This is a list of T cell receptor beta chains from one sample in a study of response to subunit inactivated influenza vaccine. Each CDR3 protein is one row after TCRdb ran MiXCR on the RT-PCR reads. Of 500,000 or so distinct CDR3 sequences in the sample, over 9.5% were seen once. Specimen: PBMCs from blood, collected 35 to 45 days after vaccination. These receptors were collected from a man between 50 and 59 years old who received an inactivated influenza vaccine. Both conserved end residues are part of each CDR3. D genes are given only for firm matches. Expanded clones get a size class; other rows say once, few or many, or leave the size out.

TRBJ2-4	.	TRBV20-1	.	CSAQDTLAKNIQYF	TGCAGTGCCCAGGACACGCTAGCCAAAAACATTCAGTACTTC
TRBJ1-1	.	TRBV6-2/TRBV6-3	.	CASSRGRVTEAFF	TGTGCCAGCAGTCGGGGACGCGTCACTGAAGCTTTCTTT
TRBJ2-3	few	TRBV7-2	.	CASSLVPVPTQYF	TGTGCCAGCAGCTTAGTTCCAGTACCTACGCAGTATTTT
TRBJ2-7	.	TRBV20-1	.	CSVRRGAGYYEQYF	TGCAGTGTCCGGCGGGGTGCGGGGTACTACGAGCAGTACTTC
TRBJ2-1	many	TRBV20-1	TRBD2	CSASLRPGLAGRSYNEQFF	TGCAGTGCTAGCCTACGCCCGGGACTAGCGGGACGCTCCTACAATGAGCAGTTCTTC
TRBJ1-6	many	TRBV24-1	.	CATRSGNSPLHF	TGTGCCACCAGAAGTGGAAATTCACCCCTCCACTTT
TRBJ2-7	many	TRBV7-2	TRBD2	CASSLETSGHEQYF	TGTGCCAGCAGCTTAGAAACTAGCGGCCACGAGCAGTACTTC
TRBJ1-5	.	TRBV27	TRBD1	CASSLTGVNQPQHF	TGTGCCAGCAGTTTGACAGGGGTCAATCAGCCCCAGCATTTT
TRBJ2-3	many	TRBV4-3	.	CASSQGVQNTDTQYF	TGCGCCAGCAGCCAAGGAGTACAGAACACAGATACGCAGTATTTT
TRBJ2-1	many	TRBV24-1	.	CATSDRVGVEQFF	TGTGCCACCAGTGACAGGGTGGGGGTTGAGCAGTTCTTC
TRBJ1-1	few	TRBV20-1	TRBD1	CSANRDRVTEAFF	TGCAGTGCGAACCGGGACAGGGTGACTGAAGCTTTCTTT
TRBJ2-7	few	TRBV28	.	CASIADYEQYF	TGTGCCAGCATAGCGGACTACGAGCAGTACTTC
TRBJ2-1	.	TRBV10-3	TRBD2	CAISDGLAGGWQFF	TGTGCCATCAGTGATGGTCTAGCGGGGGGGTGGCAGTTCTTC
TRBJ1-2	.	TRBV3-1	.	CASSQGGDVRGYTF	TGTGCCAGCAGCCAAGGGGGGGATGTGAGAGGCTACACCTTC
TRBJ2-4	.	TRBV5-6	.	CASSLAQNIQYF	TGTGCCAGCAGCTTGGCCCAAAACATTCAGTACTTC
TRBJ2-1	.	TRBV9	.	CASSVSGTLNEQFF	TGTGCCAGCAGCGTGTCCGGGACTCTAAATGAGCAGTTCTTC
TRBJ2-1	few	TRBV10-1	.	CASSESGLYNEQFF	TGCGCCAGCAGTGAGAGCGGGCTTTACAATGAGCAGTTCTTC
TRBJ2-1	many	TRBV3-1	.	CASSQSAYRVSYNEQFF	TGTGCCAGCAGCCAATCTGCCTACAGGGTTTCCTACAATGAGCAGTTCTTC
TRBJ1-5	many	TRBV7-2	.	CASSLVMAGNQPQHF	TGTGCCAGCAGCCTAGTTATGGCGGGCAATCAGCCCCAGCATTTT
TRBJ2-1	.	TRBV5-1	.	CASSLVGFDEQFF	TGCGCCAGCAGCTTGGTTGGGTTCGATGAGCAGTTCTTC
TRBJ2-7	.	TRBV7-2	.	CASSLVLQTYEQHF	TGTGCCAGCAGCTTAGTGTTGCAGACCTACGAGCAGCACTTC
TRBJ2-7	few	TRBV7-8	TRBD1	CASSLDSGTGPSYEQYF	TGTGCCAGCAGCTTAGACTCCGGGACAGGACCCTCCTACGAGCAGTACTTC
TRBJ2-2	few	TRBV9	.	CASSPGGGFRLGTGELFF	TGTGCCAGCAGCCCAGGGGGAGGGTTTCGCCTGGGGACCGGGGAGCTGTTTTTT
TRBJ2-1	few	TRBV6-1	.	CASSEQDRAQFF	TGTGCCAGCAGTGAACAGGACCGGGCGCAGTTCTTC
TRBJ2-3	many	TRBV29-1	TRBD2	CSVVGTSGGSTDTQYF	TGCAGCGTTGTTGGGACTAGCGGGGGTTCCACAGATACGCAGTATTTT
TRBJ2-7	few	TRBV28	.	CASSNHGQTYEQYF	TGTGCCAGCAGTAACCACGGGCAGACCTACGAGCAGTACTTC
TRBJ2-7	few	TRBV5-1	.	CASSLSPGSGYEQYF	TGCGCCAGCAGCTTGAGCCCAGGCAGCGGGTACGAGCAGTACTTC
TRBJ2-7	few	TRBV5-1	TRBD2	CASSQQGLAGSYEQYF	TGCGCCAGCAGCCAACAAGGACTAGCGGGGTCCTACGAGCAGTACTTC
TRBJ2-3	many	TRBV20-1	.	CSANSPLFGTLSQYF	TGCAGTGCTAACTCCCCCCTTTTTGGGACCCTCTCGCAGTATTTT
TRBJ1-4	.	TRBV28	.	CASTLVSGTNEKLFF	TGTGCCAGCACCCTAGTCTCGGGAACTAATGAAAAACTGTTTTTT
TRBJ2-5	few	TRBV7-9	.	CASSLDGGVLETQDF	TGTGCCAGCAGCTTAGACGGGGGCGTCTTGGAGACCCAGGACTTC
TRBJ2-3	many	TRBV12-3/TRBV12-4	TRBD1	CASTRTGGHTDTQYF	TGTGCCAGCACCCGGACAGGGGGACACACAGATACGCAGTATTTT
TRBJ1-3	.	TRBV7-9	.	CASSPPEYSGNTIYF	TGTGCCAGCAGCCCGCCGGAATACTCTGGAAACACCATATATTTT
TRBJ2-2	.	TRBV3-1	TRBD1	CASTGTGKTGELFF	TGTGCCAGTACCGGGACAGGGAAGACCGGGGAGCTGTTTTTT
TRBJ2-2	few	TRBV20-1	.	CSASMLAAGELFF	TGCAGTGCTAGCATGCTAGCTGCCGGGGAGCTGTTTTTT
TRBJ2-2	many	TRBV29-1	.	CSVRSATGELFF	TGCAGCGTTCGATCAGCCACCGGGGAGCTGTTTTTT